These 29 T cell receptor beta chains originate from one sample sequenced in a study of graft-versus-host responses after intestinal transplantation. These TCRs' antigens remain unknown. Data came from immunoSEQ multiplex PCR; TCRdb stores just in-frame clones and leaves some out. The sample includes some 120,000 clones, 90% of them seen just once. Sequenced here: unstimulated CD4+ T cells sorted from spleen or lymph node cells, sampled before intestinal transplant. Source of these receptors: a human donor who received an intestinal transplant.

The V gene is TRBV28, the J gene TRBJ2-7; 7 positions agree with TRBD2. CDR1 and CDR2 from the germline V gene are MDHEN and SYDVKM. Losses at the gene ends were 6 bases for V and 5 bases for J; bases not matched to a gene: 13. There are 15 residues in the CDR3. This CDR3 is CASRPLAESFHEQYF. CDR3 sequence (DNA): TGTGCCAGCAGGCCCCTAGCGGAGAGTTTCCACGAGCAGTACTTC.

The chain is built from TRBV28 and TRBJ2-3, with a weak D call TRBD2 (5 bases). Between the trimmed V and J ends, which lost 6 bases and 1 base, there was a span of 14 bases. Germline V gene lookup returns CDR1 MDHEN and CDR2 SYDVKM. CDR3 length: 15 residues. In DNA form, the CDR3 reads TGTGCCAGCAGCGAAGGACGGACTCGCACAGATACGCAGTATTTT. Translating it yields CASSEGRTRTDTQYF.

This chain links TRBV6-6 with TRBJ2-7; 8 nucleotides align to TRBD1. The J segment lost 3 bases and the V segment lost 2 bases, leaving 6 bases of the junction unmatched. The germline gives CDR1 MNHNY, CDR2 SVGAGI (reference sequence). This CDR3 spans 15 amino acids. The CDR3 reads CASSYPRTGIYEQYF. CDR3 in DNA: TGTGCCAGCAGTTACCCCCGGACAGGGATCTACGAGCAGTACTTC.

V is TRBV28 and J is TRBJ2-5, with D maybe TRBD2 (5 bases). Germline lookup yields CDR1 MDHEN and CDR2 SYDVKM. V was pared by 2 bases and J by 5 bases, with 15 bases between. This CDR3 spans 15 amino acids. The DNA for the CDR3 is TGTGCCAGCAGTTTAATCCGGGATGTTTGGGAGACCCAGTACTTC. Its protein product is CASSLIRDVWETQYF.

Remarks on this clone: An end of the junction differs from the germline gene, which may be a read error. This chain links TRBV6-1 with TRBJ2-1, with 11 bases that match TRBD2. Germline assignment: CDR1 MNHNS and CDR2 SASEGT. This CDR3 spans 11 amino acids. CDR3 sequence (DNA): TGTGCCAGCAGTGCTACGGGACTAGCGGTCTTC. Its translation: CASSATGLAVF.

CDR3 protein: CATSRDTGTQYF. CDR3 sequence (DNA): TGTGCCACCAGCAGAGATACGGGGACCCAGTACTTC. This chain uses TRBV15 with TRBJ2-5; D uncertain. The CDR3 is 12 amino acids. Germline CDR1 and CDR2: LNHNV and YYDKDF (reference sequence). Trimming took off 0 bases at V and 7 bases at J, with 6 bases between the two ends. The variable domain in full, with the rest retrieved from reference TRBV15 and TRBJ2-5, is DAMVIQNPRYQVTQFGKPVTLSCSQTLNHNVMYWYQQKSSQAPKLLFHYYDKDFNNEADTPDNFQSRRPNTSFCFLDIRSPGLGDTAMYLCATSRDTGTQYFGPGTRLLVL.

The chain has TRBV1 and TRBJ1-5; the D call in the table, TRBD1, was not verified against the DNA. TRBV1 is a pseudogene. This CDR3 comprises 17 residues. The chain's CDR3 is CTSSQADPGQSNQPQHF. CDR3 bases: TGCACCAGCAGCCAAGCCGACCCGGGACAGAGCAATCAGCCCCAGCATTTT.

The chain combines TRBV28 with TRBJ1-3; unclear D gene. CDR3 size: 16 residues. The V end lost 6 bases, the J end lost 2 bases, and 17 bases lay between the germline ends. Germline V CDR1 and CDR2: MDHEN, SYDVKM. CDR3 residues: CASSPVPRTPGNTIYF. Written as DNA, the CDR3 is TGTGCCAGCAGCCCCGTCCCTAGGACTCCTGGAAACACCATATATTTT.

The chain couples TRBV5-1 to TRBJ1-5, with 11 bases lining up with TRBD1. Losses at the gene ends were 4 bases for V and 7 bases for J; bases not matched to a gene: 4. Germline V gene lookup returns CDR1 SGHRS and CDR2 YFSETQ. CDR3 length equals 14 residues. The chain's CDR3 is CASSRGTGGQPQHF. DNA for the CDR3: TGCGCCAGCAGCAGAGGGACAGGGGGGCAGCCCCAGCATTTT. Drawing the rest from reference TRBV5-1 and TRBJ1-5, the complete variable domain is KAGVTQTPRYLIKTRGQQVTLSCSPISGHRSVSWYQQTPGQGLQFLFEYFSETQRNKGNFPGRFSGRQFSNSRSEMNVSTLELGDSALYLCASSRGTGGQPQHFGDGTRLSIL.

The rearrangement joins TRBV5-1 to TRBJ2-7; possible D gene TRBD1, 5 bases. The V end was cut by 4 bases, the J end by 3 bases, with 14 bases between. Germline V gene sequence: CDR1 SGHRS, CDR2 YFSETQ. The CDR3 covers 14 residues. The chain's CDR3 is CASSPRQSFYEQYF. The CDR3 DNA sequence: TGCGCCAGCAGCCCCCGACAGTCGTTCTACGAGCAGTACTTC.

This chain connects TRBV5-1 to TRBJ1-1; TRBD1 might be the D (6 bases). CDR1 and CDR2 from the germline V gene are SGHRS and YFSETQ. Trimming removed 3 bases from V and 1 base from J, with 7 bases in between. The CDR3 has 13 amino acids. The CDR3 DNA is TGCGCCAGCAGCTCGACAGGGAACACTGAAGCTTTCTTT. Translating it yields CASSSTGNTEAFF.

The CDR3 loop reads CASSLWTGGGYEQYF. The CDR3 coding sequence is TGTGCCAGTAGTCTGTGGACAGGCGGGGGGTACGAGCAGTACTTC. The V call is TRBV19, the J call TRBJ2-7; TRBD2 is a possible D gene (8 bases). V lost 5 bases, J lost 4 bases, and 18 bases lay in between. The CDR3 contains 15 residues. Germline V CDR1 and CDR2: LNHDA, SQIVND (reference sequence).

The chain joins TRBV19 to TRBJ1-2; 7 nucleotides agree with TRBD1. The CDR3 covers 16 residues. With V trimmed by 9 bases and J by 2 bases, 15 bases remained unmatched. Germline loops: CDR1 LNHDA, CDR2 SQIVND (reference sequence). The CDR3 sequence: CASRQGTGVLNYGYTF. In DNA form, the CDR3 reads TGTGCCAGCAGACAGGGCACCGGGGTATTAAACTATGGCTACACCTTC.

The V call is TRBV6-6, the J call TRBJ2-4, with TRBD1 matching 7 bases. This CDR3 comprises 15 residues. CDR1 is MNHNY, CDR2 SVGAGI, per germline (reference sequence). With V trimmed by 6 bases and J by 7 bases, 12 bases remained unmatched. The CDR3 here is CASSPPSGQPNIQYF. CDR3 in DNA: TGTGCCAGCAGCCCCCCCTCGGGACAGCCTAACATTCAGTACTTC.

The chain joins TRBV7-9 to TRBJ2-1; TRBD1 agrees at 10 bases. The junction had 5 bases not matched to a gene; V was cut back by 5 bases and J by 7 bases. This CDR3 has 14 residues. CDR1 is SEHNR and CDR2 is FQNEAQ in the germline V gene (reference sequence). As DNA, the CDR3 is TGTGCCAGCAGCGAGGACAGGGGGAGTAATGAGCAGTTCTTC. Protein product: CASSEDRGSNEQFF.

The CDR3 loop is CASSLAPTGGNNEQYF. DNA of the CDR3: TGTGCCAGCAGCTTAGCCCCGACAGGGGGGAACAACGAGCAGTACTTC. V usage is TRBV7-2 and J usage is TRBJ2-7, with 9 bases aligning to TRBD1. Germline values: CDR1 SGHTA, CDR2 FQGNSA. After removal of 0 bases from V and 5 bases from J, the junction contained 8 bases not matched to a gene. This CDR3 has 16 amino acids. Filled out from reference TRBV7-2 and TRBJ2-7, the complete variable domain reads GAGVSQSPSNKVTEKGKDVELRCDPISGHTALYWYRQSLGQGLEFLIYFQGNSAPDKSGLPSDRFSAERTGGSVSTLTIQRTQQEDSAVYLCASSLAPTGGNNEQYFGPGTRLTVT.

V and J are TRBV19 and TRBJ1-3, with D perhaps TRBD1 (6 bases). V shed 3 bases and J shed 0 bases, with 12 bases lying between them. The CDR3 sequence is 16 residues long. Germline loops: CDR1 LNHDA, CDR2 SQIVND (reference sequence). The DNA of the CDR3 is TGTGCCAGTAGTATTGGGGACACAGCCTCTGGAAACACCATATATTTT. Translation: CASSIGDTASGNTIYF.

The chain has TRBV5-5 and TRBJ2-5; 12 nucleotides align to TRBD1. Losses at the gene ends were 4 bases for V and 4 bases for J; bases not matched to a gene: 11. This CDR3 is 17 amino acids long. CDR1 and CDR2 (germline): SGHKS, YYEKEE (reference sequence). In DNA, the CDR3 is TGTGCCAGCAGCCGCCGGGACAGGGGGCGCGTGGCAGAGACCCAGTACTTC. Protein sequence: CASSRRDRGRVAETQYF. Drawing the rest from reference TRBV5-5 and TRBJ2-5, the complete variable domain is DAGVTQSPTHLIKTRGQQVTLRCSPISGHKSVSWYQQVLGQGPQFIFQYYEKEERGRGNFPDRFSARQFPNYSSELNVNALLLGDSALYLCASSRRDRGRVAETQYFGPGTRLLVL.

The rearrangement joins TRBV9 to TRBJ1-1, with 10 bases that match TRBD1. CDR1 is SGDLS, CDR2 YYNGEE, per germline. This CDR3 has 14 amino acids. Trimming at V came to 4 bases and at J to 3 bases, leaving 3 bases not matched to a gene. CDR3 amino acids: CASSRDRGYTEAFF. DNA of the CDR3: TGTGCCAGCAGCCGGGACAGGGGCTACACTGAAGCTTTCTTT. The full variable domain, rest sourced from reference TRBV9 and TRBJ1-1, is DSGVTQTPKHLITATGQRVTLRCSPRSGDLSVYWYQQSLDQGLQFLIQYYNGEERAKGNILERFSAQQFPDLHSELNLSSLELGDSALYFCASSRDRGYTEAFFGQGTRLTVV.

The rearrangement uses TRBV7-9 and TRBJ1-4; 7 bases agree with TRBD1. Germline assignment: CDR1 SEHNR and CDR2 FQNEAQ (reference sequence). The CDR3 spans 18 residues. V dropped 5 bases and J dropped 0; count of bases not matched to a gene: 12. The CDR3 coding sequence is TGTGCCAGCAGCCCAACAGGGGCCTTACTTGCAACTAATGAAAAACTGTTTTTT. It codes for CASSPTGALLATNEKLFF.

This chain uses TRBV5-1 with TRBJ2-3, with 12 bases aligning to TRBD2. Losses at the gene ends were 5 bases for V and 6 bases for J; bases not matched to a gene: 4. This CDR3 comprises 14 residues. Germline V gene data show CDR1 as SGHRS and CDR2 as YFSETQ. CDR3 coding DNA: TGCGCCAGCAGTTCGGGGACTAGCGGGGATACGCAGTATTTT. The encoded protein is CASSSGTSGDTQYF.

This chain connects TRBV7-2 to TRBJ1-1, with D possibly TRBD1 on 5 matching bases. From germline, CDR1 is SGHTA and CDR2 FQGNSA. Deletions cut 4 bases from V and 0 bases from J, with 12 bases between. The CDR3 loop spans 15 amino acids. DNA of the CDR3: TGTGCCAGCAGCTACTCGGGACTTTTGAACACTGAAGCTTTCTTT. Translating gives CASSYSGLLNTEAFF.

The gene calls are TRBV5-1 and TRBJ2-3; possibly TRBD1 for D (6 bases). Germline V gene sequence: CDR1 SGHRS, CDR2 YFSETQ. V was shortened by 3 bases and J by 6 bases, with 26 bases between the two germline ends. CDR3 length equals 18 residues. The CDR3 sequence is CASSSPRASLGAADTQYF. Written as DNA, the CDR3 is TGCGCCAGCAGCTCCCCCCGTGCCAGTTTGGGGGCGGCGGATACGCAGTATTTT. The full variable domain, its missing parts supplied by reference TRBV5-1 and TRBJ2-3, is KAGVTQTPRYLIKTRGQQVTLSCSPISGHRSVSWYQQTPGQGLQFLFEYFSETQRNKGNFPGRFSGRQFSNSRSEMNVSTLELGDSALYLCASSSPRASLGAADTQYFGPGTRLTVL.

This clone has only one observation. The chain links TRBV6-5 to TRBJ2-3, with 7 nucleotides matching TRBD2. The trim removed 0 bases at V and 8 bases at J, leaving 8 bases unmatched. Germline-derived CDR1 and CDR2 are MNHEY and SVGAGI. This CDR3 region has 15 residues. CDR3 DNA: TGTGCCAGCAGTTACTCGATTTTAACGGGAGGTACGCAGTATTTT. Its protein product is CASSYSILTGGTQYF.

J is TRBJ2-7 and V is TRBV5-5, with D perhaps TRBD2 (7 bases). The CDR3 has 16 residues. Germline V gives CDR1 SGHKS, CDR2 YYEKEE (reference sequence). Trimming cost V 7 bases and J 3 bases, with 23 bases left between them. This CDR3 reads CASRTEGGAHGYEQYF. DNA for the CDR3: TGTGCCAGCCGAACCGAGGGGGGGGCGCACGGCTACGAGCAGTACTTC.

The V call is TRBV13, the J call TRBJ2-6, with D perhaps TRBD2 (6 bases). V gave up 7 bases and J gave up 0 bases, with 16 bases separating them. CDR3 size: 17 residues. Germline assignment: CDR1 PRHDT and CDR2 FYEKMQ (reference sequence). In DNA, the CDR3 is TGTGCCAGCATCCGGAGGGCTGGTTTCTCTGGGGCCAACGTCCTGACTTTC. Translated, it gives CASIRRAGFSGANVLTF.

The V call is TRBV6-5, the J call TRBJ2-3; tentative D call: TRBD2 (6 bases). This CDR3 is built from 14 residues. CDR1 is MNHEY and CDR2 is SVGAGI in the germline V gene. V lost 6 bases to trimming and J lost 3 bases, with 13 bases between them. In nucleotides, the CDR3 is TGTGCCAGCAGACGGGGGAAGAAGACAGATACGCAGTATTTT. Its protein is CASRRGKKTDTQYF.

The rearrangement joins TRBV29-1 to TRBJ1-2, with 7 bases aligning to TRBD1. This CDR3 has 12 amino acids. J was trimmed by 3 bases and V by 7 bases; bases with no gene match: 5. Per germline, CDR1 SQVTM and CDR2 ANQGSEA. Here the CDR3 DNA reads TGCAGCGGCCGAACAGGGGACTATGGCTACACCTTC. It translates to CSGRTGDYGYTF.

The chain combines TRBV15 with TRBJ2-1, with D tentatively TRBD2 (7 bases). The germline V and J ends were trimmed by 0 bases and 6 bases, with 21 bases remaining between them. This CDR3 is built from 18 residues. Germline CDR1 LNHNV, CDR2 YYDKDF (reference sequence). The CDR3 loop reads CATSRDFGGAKRVNEQFF. CDR3 in DNA: TGTGCCACCAGCAGAGATTTTGGGGGGGCGAAGCGTGTCAATGAGCAGTTCTTC.